This T cell receptor beta chain was captured by sequencing in a study of cytomegalovirus exposure and HLA in healthy donors. V was shortened by 2 bases and J by 7 bases, with 12 bases between the two germline ends. This CDR3 comprises 15 residues. Germline CDR1 LGHNA, CDR2 YNFKEQ. PCR was performed using 60 Vbeta and 13 Jbeta primers. Clones were sequenced by immunoSEQ multiplex PCR, and TCRdb holds only the in-frame ones, with some missing. Among around 100,000 clones listed, roughly 69% were seen once. The sample was PBMCs. The genes are TRBV4-2 and TRBJ1-6, with D possibly TRBD1 on 6 matching bases. The receptor's source is a woman in her twenties or thirties in good health and CMV-seronegative. Written as DNA, the CDR3 is TGTGCCAGCAGCCAACCGGGACAACAAAATTCACCCCTCCACTTT. It specifies CASSQPGQQNSPLHF.